The source of this T cell receptor (beta chain) is a study of Graves' ophthalmopathy and Graves' hyperthyroidism. No donor had other autoimmune disease, uncontrolled infection, pregnancy or lactation. CDR3 length: 12 amino acids. The germline gives CDR1 KGHDR, CDR2 SFDVKD. V lost 10 bases and J lost 6; bases outside the gene matches: 8. RNA transcripts provided the template for amplifying TCR beta CDR3 regions. The first round was an RT-PCR with HTBI primers, and the second round was a multiplex PCR. Each CDR3 protein gets one entry after TCRdb re-called the multiplex PCR reads with MiXCR. The sample shows 560,000 or so distinct CDR3 sequences, about 35% of them seen only once.

Input material: peripheral blood or thyroid tissue (not recorded which). V gene TRBV24-1 combines with J gene TRBJ2-7; the match to TRBD1 covers 7 bases. The clonotype originates from an adult man with Graves' hyperthyroidism. The CDR3 loop is CATQGDLGEQYF. CDR3 DNA sequence: TGTGCCACTCAGGGGGACCTAGGCGAGCAGTACTTC.